This T cell receptor beta chain was found in a study of blood T cell repertoires in COVID-19. Study in general: Samples came from the United States, Italy and Spain, spanning acute and convalescent COVID-19.

Data came from immunoSEQ multiplex PCR; TCRdb stores just in-frame clones and leaves some out. The sample shows about 330,000 clones, more than 85% of them seen only once. For recovered donors of Cohort 3, there were two negative PCRs, clearance, or symptom resolution. Germline V gene sequence: CDR1 LNHDA, CDR2 SQIVND (reference sequence). The CDR3 totals 14 residues. The V and J ends lost 7 bases and 7 bases respectively, with 20 bases between them. This clonotype originated in a woman aged 25 to 39 who had recovered from COVID-19. The rearrangement uses TRBV19 and TRBJ2-7; maybe TRBD1 (6 bases). The source material was PBMCs or T cells enriched from blood (not recorded which). The CDR3 spells CASKPSRTDREQYF. The DNA for the CDR3 is TGTGCCAGTAAGCCAAGTAGGACAGATAGGGAGCAGTACTTC.